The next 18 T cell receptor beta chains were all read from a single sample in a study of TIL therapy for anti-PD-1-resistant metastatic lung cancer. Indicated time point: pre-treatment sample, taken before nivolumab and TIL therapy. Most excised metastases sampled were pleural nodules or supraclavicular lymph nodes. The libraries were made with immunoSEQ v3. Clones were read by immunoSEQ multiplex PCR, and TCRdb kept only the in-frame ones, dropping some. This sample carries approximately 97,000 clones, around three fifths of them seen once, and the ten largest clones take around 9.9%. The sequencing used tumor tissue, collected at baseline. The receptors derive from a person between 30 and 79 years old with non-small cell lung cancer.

The CDR3 loop is CASSTLGQGYEKLFF. CDR3 coding DNA: TGTGCCAGCAGTACCCTCGGACAGGGGTATGAAAAACTGTTTTTT. The V and J genes are TRBV28 and TRBJ1-4; TRBD1 aligns across 9 bases. The CDR3 covers 15 residues. V gave up 5 bases and J gave up 6 bases; unmatched junction bases: 7. Germline CDR1 MDHEN, CDR2 SYDVKM. The variable domain in full, with the rest retrieved from reference TRBV28 and TRBJ1-4, is DVKVTQSSRYLVKRTGEKVFLECVQDMDHENMFWYRQDPGLGLRLIYFSYDVKMKEKGDIPEGYSVSREKKERFSLILESASTNQTSMYLCASSTLGQGYEKLFFGSGTQLSVL.

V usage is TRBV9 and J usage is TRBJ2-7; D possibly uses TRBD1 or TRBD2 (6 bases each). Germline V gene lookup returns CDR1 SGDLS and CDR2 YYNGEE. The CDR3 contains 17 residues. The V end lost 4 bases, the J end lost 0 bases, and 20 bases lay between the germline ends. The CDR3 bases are TGTGCCAGCAGCCATCCGGAGGGGCAGGGGCTCTCCTACGAGCAGTACTTC. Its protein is CASSHPEGQGLSYEQYF. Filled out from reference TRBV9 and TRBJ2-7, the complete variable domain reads DSGVTQTPKHLITATGQRVTLRCSPRSGDLSVYWYQQSLDQGLQFLIQYYNGEERAKGNILERFSAQQFPDLHSELNLSSLELGDSALYFCASSHPEGQGLSYEQYFGPGTRLTVT.

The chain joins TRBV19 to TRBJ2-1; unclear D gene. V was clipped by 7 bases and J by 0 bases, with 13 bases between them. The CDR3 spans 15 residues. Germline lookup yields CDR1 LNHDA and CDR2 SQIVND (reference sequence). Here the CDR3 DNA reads TGTGCCAGTACCCTCGGGTCGAGCTCCTACAATGAGCAGTTCTTC. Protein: CASTLGSSSYNEQFF.

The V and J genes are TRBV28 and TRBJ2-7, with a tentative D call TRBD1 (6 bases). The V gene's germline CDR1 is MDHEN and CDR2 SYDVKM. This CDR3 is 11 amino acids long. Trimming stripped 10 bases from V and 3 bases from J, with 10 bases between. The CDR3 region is CATQGYYEQYF. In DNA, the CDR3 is TGTGCCACCCAGGGGTACTACGAGCAGTACTTC.

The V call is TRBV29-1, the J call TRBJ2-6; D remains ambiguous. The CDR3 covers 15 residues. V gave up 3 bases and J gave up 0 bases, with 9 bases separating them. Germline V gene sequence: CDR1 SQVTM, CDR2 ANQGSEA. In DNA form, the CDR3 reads TGCAGCGTTGATGAGTTCCTCTCTGGGGCCAACGTCCTGACTTTC. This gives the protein CSVDEFLSGANVLTF.

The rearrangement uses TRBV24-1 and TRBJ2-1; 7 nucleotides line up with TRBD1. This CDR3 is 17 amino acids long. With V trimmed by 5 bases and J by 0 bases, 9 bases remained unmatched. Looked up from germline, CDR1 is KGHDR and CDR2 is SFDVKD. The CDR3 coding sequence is TGTGCCACCAGTGGGTCCACAGGGGAAAGCTCCTACAATGAGCAGTTCTTC. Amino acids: CATSGSTGESSYNEQFF.

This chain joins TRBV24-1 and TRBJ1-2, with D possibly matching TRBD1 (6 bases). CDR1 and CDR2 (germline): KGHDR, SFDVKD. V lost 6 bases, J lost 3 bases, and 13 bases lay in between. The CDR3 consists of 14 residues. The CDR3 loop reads CATSRAGADYGYTF. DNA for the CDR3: TGTGCCACCAGTCGAGCAGGGGCTGACTATGGCTACACCTTC.

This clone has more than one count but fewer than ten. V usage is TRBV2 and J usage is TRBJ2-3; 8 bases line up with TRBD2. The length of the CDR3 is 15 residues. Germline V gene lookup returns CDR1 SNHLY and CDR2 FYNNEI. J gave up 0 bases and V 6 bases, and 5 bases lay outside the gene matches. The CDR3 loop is CASRSERGSTDTQYF. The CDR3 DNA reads TGTGCCAGCAGGAGCGAGCGGGGGAGCACAGATACGCAGTATTTT.

The DNA of the CDR3 is TGTGCCAGCAGTCGTACTAGCGGTCCCCAGTTCTTC. It encodes CASSRTSGPQFF. This sequence joins TRBV7-2 and TRBJ2-1, with 8 bases fitting TRBD2. The CDR3 is made up of 12 amino acids. CDR1 is SGHTA and CDR2 is FQGNSA in the germline V gene. Germline trimming cut 6 bases from V and 13 bases from J; bases unmatched to any gene: 8.

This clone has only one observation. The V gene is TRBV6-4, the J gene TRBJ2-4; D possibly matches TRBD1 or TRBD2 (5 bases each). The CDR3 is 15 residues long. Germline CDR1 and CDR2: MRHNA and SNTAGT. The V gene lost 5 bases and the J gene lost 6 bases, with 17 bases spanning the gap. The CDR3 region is CASSSRDAKRNIQYF. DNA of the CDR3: TGTGCCAGCAGTTCCCGGGACGCTAAGAGAAACATTCAGTACTTC.

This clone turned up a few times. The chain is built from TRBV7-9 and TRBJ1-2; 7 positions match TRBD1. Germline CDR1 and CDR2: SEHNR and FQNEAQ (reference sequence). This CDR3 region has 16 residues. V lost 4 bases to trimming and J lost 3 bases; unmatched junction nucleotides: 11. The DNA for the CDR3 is TGTGCCAGCAGCTCTCTAGGACAGGACCGGGACTATGGCTACACCTTC. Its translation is CASSSLGQDRDYGYTF.

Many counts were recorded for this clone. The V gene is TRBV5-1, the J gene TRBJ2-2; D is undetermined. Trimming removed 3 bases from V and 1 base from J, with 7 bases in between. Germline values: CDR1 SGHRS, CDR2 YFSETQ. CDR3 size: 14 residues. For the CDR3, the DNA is TGCGCCAGCAGCTCCCAGAAGAACACCGGGGAGCTGTTTTTT. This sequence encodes CASSSQKNTGELFF.

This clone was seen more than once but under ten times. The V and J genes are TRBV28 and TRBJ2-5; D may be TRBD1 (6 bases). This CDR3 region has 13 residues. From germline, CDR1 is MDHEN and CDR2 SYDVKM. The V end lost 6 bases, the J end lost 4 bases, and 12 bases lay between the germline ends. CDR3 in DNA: TGTGCCAGCAGCCAGGGGTCCGGAGAGACCCAGTACTTC. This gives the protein CASSQGSGETQYF. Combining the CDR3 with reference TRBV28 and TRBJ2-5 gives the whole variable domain DVKVTQSSRYLVKRTGEKVFLECVQDMDHENMFWYRQDPGLGLRLIYFSYDVKMKEKGDIPEGYSVSREKKERFSLILESASTNQTSMYLCASSQGSGETQYFGPGTRLLVL.

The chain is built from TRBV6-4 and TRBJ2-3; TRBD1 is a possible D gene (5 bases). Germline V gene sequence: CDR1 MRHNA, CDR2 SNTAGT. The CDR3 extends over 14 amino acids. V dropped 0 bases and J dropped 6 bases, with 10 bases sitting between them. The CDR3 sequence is CASSDSGASDTQYF. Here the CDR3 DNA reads TGTGCCAGCAGTGACTCAGGGGCCAGTGATACGCAGTATTTT.

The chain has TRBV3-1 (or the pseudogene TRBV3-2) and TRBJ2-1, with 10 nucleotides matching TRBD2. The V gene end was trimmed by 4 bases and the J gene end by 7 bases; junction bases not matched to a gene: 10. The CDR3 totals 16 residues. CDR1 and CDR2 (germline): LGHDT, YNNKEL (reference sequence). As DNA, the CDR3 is TGTGCCAGCAGCCGCGGGGGAGCGGGGGGGAGGAATGAGCAGTTCTTC. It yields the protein CASSRGGAGGRNEQFF.

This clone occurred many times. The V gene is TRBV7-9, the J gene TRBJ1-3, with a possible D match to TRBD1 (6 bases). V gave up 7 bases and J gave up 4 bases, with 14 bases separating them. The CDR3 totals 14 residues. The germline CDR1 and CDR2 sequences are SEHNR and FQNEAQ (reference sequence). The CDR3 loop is CASKGDRFGNTIYF. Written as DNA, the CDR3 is TGTGCCAGCAAGGGAGACAGGTTCGGAAACACCATATATTTT.

The CDR3 DNA reads TGTGCCAGCAGTTCCCCTGGGTCTGGGACTAATGAAAAACTGTTTTTT. This codes for CASSSPGSGTNEKLFF. The rearrangement uses TRBV28 and TRBJ1-4; D not certain. Trimming removed 4 bases from V and 2 bases from J, with 14 bases in between. Germline V gene sequence: CDR1 MDHEN, CDR2 SYDVKM. The CDR3 extends over 16 amino acids. The whole variable domain, filled in from reference TRBV28 and TRBJ1-4, reads DVKVTQSSRYLVKRTGEKVFLECVQDMDHENMFWYRQDPGLGLRLIYFSYDVKMKEKGDIPEGYSVSREKKERFSLILESASTNQTSMYLCASSSPGSGTNEKLFFGSGTQLSVL.

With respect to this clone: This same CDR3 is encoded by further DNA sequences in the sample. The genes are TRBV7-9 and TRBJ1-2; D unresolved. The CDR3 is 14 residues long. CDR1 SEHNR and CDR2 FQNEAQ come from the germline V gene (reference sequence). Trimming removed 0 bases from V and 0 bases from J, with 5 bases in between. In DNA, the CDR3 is TGTGCCAGCAGCTTAGCCGGAGCTAACTATGGCTACACCTTC. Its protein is CASSLAGANYGYTF.